This T cell receptor beta chain was recorded in a study of blood T cells in healthy people across ages. Across the study: Template switching caught about one barcoded beta molecule for each two T cells.

Combining a sample-barcoded 5' primer with a J-beta primer mix, a second PCR ran for roughly 6 to 12 cycles. Every molecule of cDNA carried a tag from a template-switch adaptor with 12 random nucleotides. All samples gave at least 2.5 million CDR3-containing paired-end reads. A single record per CDR3 protein comes from TCRdb applying MiXCR to the 5' RACE reads. Among 1.5 million to 2 million distinct CDR3 sequences, approximately 39% were seen once, and the ten largest hold roughly 23%. This clonotype has more than one count but fewer than ten. This clonotype was sampled from a human donor in good health. The sequenced sample was blood.

CDR3 region: CASSEGPLNTEAFF. For the CDR3, the DNA is TGTGCCAGCAGTGAAGGGCCCCTGAACACTGAAGCTTTCTTT. The chain joins TRBV6-1 to TRBJ1-1; D is undetermined. From germline, CDR1 is MNHNS and CDR2 SASEGT. The CDR3 loop spans 14 amino acids. Trimming removed 1 base at V and 0 bases at J, with 6 bases between.